What follows is one T cell receptor (beta chain) and its context. Its specificity is unknown. Here immunoSEQ multiplex PCR was the method, and the copy in TCRdb shows in-frame clones only, minus some. The sample includes roughly 80,000 clones, around 84% seen only once; the top ten take 1.5% to 2%. This record comes from a study of OX40 agonist ivuxolimab in advanced cancers. Study information: Ivuxolimab was delivered to patients intravenously every 2 weeks at doses spanning 0.01 to 10 mg/kg. Past anti-PD-1, anti-PD-L1 or anti-CTLA-4 therapy was accepted, and 40% had received some.

Study conclusions and caveats: CD8+ T cells showed, on average, more clonal expansion than CD4+ cells.

The CDR3 has 15 amino acids. The TCR was taken from an adult with an advanced solid tumor such as melanoma, head and neck, liver or kidney cancer. The source material was CD4+ or CD8+ T cells sorted from blood, sampled in a trial of the OX40 agonist ivuxolimab. The chain couples TRBV21-1 to TRBJ1-2. TRBV21-1 is a pseudogene locus. The CDR3 sequence: CASSKVGGYNYGYTF. The DNA of the CDR3 is TGTGCCAGCAGCAAAGTAGGAGGATACAACTATGGCTACACCTTC.